Listed below are T cell receptor beta chains from one sample, sequenced in a study of T cell responses to AZD1222 COVID-19 vaccine. TCRdb's copy holds only in-frame clones and misses some; the assay was immunoSEQ multiplex PCR. The sample yields approximately 150,000 clones, 80% to 95% seen once. Sequences were derived from peripheral blood, sampled on day 0 of AZD1222 vaccination. The receptors stem from an adult in good health. Both conserved end residues are part of each CDR3. A D gene is named only where the DNA matches it firmly. The size field is filled for only some rows; it gives once, few, many or a size class.

clone size	D gene	V gene	CDR3 length	J gene	CDR3 DNA	CDR3 protein
-	-	TRBV24-1	13	TRBJ2-1	TGTGCCACCAGTGACTCTTTGCGTGGTGAGCAGTTCTTC	CATSDSLRGEQFF
-	TRBD1	TRBV28	12	TRBJ1-1	TGTGCCAGCAGTTTCACAGGGGTTGAAGCTTTCTTT	CASSFTGVEAFF
-	-	TRBV7-9	14	TRBJ1-6	TGTGCCAGCAGCGTCCGGGACATCATTTCACCCCTCCACTTT	CASSVRDIISPLHF
-	-	TRBV19	15	TRBJ1-6	TGTGCCAGTAGTGAGGGTAGCTCCTATAATTCACCCCTCCACTTT	CASSEGSSYNSPLHF
-	TRBD1	TRBV25-1	12	TRBJ2-7	TGTGCCTCCCGAGACAGGGGGCAAGAGCAGTACTTC	CASRDRGQEQYF
-	TRBD2	TRBV2	14	TRBJ2-7	TGTGCCAGCAGGGGACTAGCGGCCACCTACGAGCAGTACTTC	CASRGLAATYEQYF
-	-	TRBV5-1	16	TRBJ2-7	TGCGCCAGCAGCTTGGACTTTAGCGGACTGTATTTAGGGCAGTACTTC	CASSLDFSGLYLGQYF
-	-	TRBV6-5	13	TRBJ2-7	TGTGCCAGCACCCCCTGGGGCAGGGACGAGCAGTACTTC	CASTPWGRDEQYF
-	-	TRBV11-3	14	TRBJ1-6	TGTGCCAGCAGCTTATTTGGTGTGAATTCACCCCTCCACTTT	CASSLFGVNSPLHF
-	-	TRBV5-8	18	TRBJ1-1	TGTGCCAGCAGCTTGGGGTTTCGTACAGAGCCCTTCCTCACTGAAGCTTTCTTT	CASSLGFRTEPFLTEAFF
-	TRBD1	TRBV28	22	TRBJ1-2	TGTGCCAGCAGTCTAAGTAAAGGGTGGGGAGGGGGCACACTGATTGCTAACTATGGCTACACCTTC	CASSLSKGWGGGTLIANYGYTF
-	TRBD2	TRBV6-5	13	TRBJ2-2	TGTGCCAGCAGGCGGGGGGAGACCGGGGAGCTGTTTTTT	CASRRGETGELFF
-	-	TRBV4-3	15	TRBJ1-2	TGCGCCAGCAGCCAAGAGGCCAGGGGATTCTATGGCTACACCTTC	CASSQEARGFYGYTF
-	-	TRBV2	17	TRBJ1-2	TGTGCCAGCAGTGAAGCCAGGTGGGCAACCTCTAACTATGGCTACACCTTC	CASSEARWATSNYGYTF
few	-	TRBV2	16	TRBJ1-6	TGTGCCAGCAGTGAAGTCGGGGGCGAATATAATTCACCCCTCCACTTT	CASSEVGGEYNSPLHF
few	TRBD2	TRBV7-9	15	TRBJ2-7	TGTGCCAGCAGCTTAGAAGGACTAGCGGCCAACGAGCAGTACTTC	CASSLEGLAANEQYF
-	-	TRBV6-2/TRBV6-3	14	TRBJ1-5	TGTGCCAGCAGTTACCCGGGGGCAAGGCAGCCCCAGCATTTT	CASSYPGARQPQHF
-	-	TRBV1	17	TRBJ2-2	TGCACCAGCAGCCTTCTCAGTAAGCCAGAAGAAACCGGGGAGCTGTTTTTT	CTSSLLSKPEETGELFF
-	TRBD1	TRBV7-7	19	TRBJ1-4	TGTGCTAGCAGCCAACCGGGACAGGCATCGGCTGCAACTAATGAAAAACTGTTTTTT	CASSQPGQASAATNEKLFF
-	-	TRBV6-5	16	TRBJ1-5	TGTGCCAGCAGCTACACCGGTCGGGGAAGCAATCAGCCCCAGCATTTT	CASSYTGRGSNQPQHF
-	-	TRBV19	17	TRBJ2-3	TGTGCCAGTACCGGGCAGGGGAGCGGCATTTCCCCAGATACGCAGTATTTT	CASTGQGSGISPDTQYF
-	TRBD1	TRBV6-1	15	TRBJ1-2	TGTGCCAGCAGTGAATGGGGACAGGGGTTCTATGGCTACACCTTC	CASSEWGQGFYGYTF
-	TRBD1	TRBV9	19	TRBJ1-2	TGTGCCAGCAGCTCCAACCTAGGGACAGGGGCAGGGGTCGGGTATGGCTACACCTTC	CASSSNLGTGAGVGYGYTF
-	-	TRBV5-4	12	TRBJ2-7	TGTGCCAGCAGCTTCACAGGTGGCGAGCAGTACTTC	CASSFTGGEQYF
-	-	TRBV7-3	14	TRBJ2-1	TGTGCCAGCAGCTCCTTAGCGGAGGACAATGAGCAGTTCTTC	CASSSLAEDNEQFF
-	-	TRBV3-1/TRBV3-2	12	TRBJ1-2	TGTGCCAGCAGCCAAGATAGCTATGGCTACACCTTC	CASSQDSYGYTF
-	-	TRBV29-1	11	TRBJ1-4	TGCAGCGCCCGCGTAAATGAAAAACTGTTTTTT	CSARVNEKLFF
-	-	TRBV30	13	TRBJ2-5	TGTGCCTGGAGTGTGCGGGGGCTGGAGACCCAGTACTTC	CAWSVRGLETQYF
-	TRBD2	TRBV30	15	TRBJ2-7	TGTGCCTGGAGTGTTCGACTAGCGGGAGCCTACGAGCAGTACTTC	CAWSVRLAGAYEQYF
-	-	TRBV27	13	TRBJ1-5	TGTGCCAGCAGACGGGGGGATCATCAGCCCCAGCATTTT	CASRRGDHQPQHF
-	-	TRBV29-1	14	TRBJ1-2	TGCAGCGTGGGACTTATGGACCTTAACTATGGCTACACCTTC	CSVGLMDLNYGYTF
-	-	TRBV18	15	TRBJ1-4	TGTGCCAGCTCACCACAAGGGATAACTAATGAAAAACTGTTTTTT	CASSPQGITNEKLFF
once	-	TRBV4-1	14	TRBJ2-1	TGCGCCAGCAGCCAAGACCGGGACTTCAATGAGCAGTTCTTC	CASSQDRDFNEQFF
-	TRBD2	TRBV24-1	18	TRBJ2-3	TGTGCCACCTCTCCTTTTCTTCCGGGGGGGCCGAGCACAGATACGCAGTATTTT	CATSPFLPGGPSTDTQYF
-	-	TRBV5-1	12	TRBJ1-5	TGCGCCAGCAGCTTGTTAGGACAGCCCCAGCATTTT	CASSLLGQPQHF
-	TRBD2	TRBV7-9	17	TRBJ2-6	TGTGCCAGCAGCTCTGTTAGCGGGGGTACTGGGGCCAACGTCCTGACTTTC	CASSSVSGGTGANVLTF
-	TRBD1	TRBV28	15	TRBJ2-3	TGTGCCAGCAGTTTGACAGGGGGCCCCACAGATACGCAGTATTTT	CASSLTGGPTDTQYF
-	-	TRBV11-3	15	TRBJ2-2	TGTGCCAGCAGCTTTAGTACAACGAACACCGGGGAGCTGTTTTTT	CASSFSTTNTGELFF
-	-	TRBV6-5	15	TRBJ2-1	TGTGCCAGCAGTTACTACCCTGGATCCTACAATGAGCAGTTCTTC	CASSYYPGSYNEQFF
-	TRBD2	TRBV7-8	15	TRBJ2-5	TGTGCCAGCTCGGGCCATAGCGGGAGAGGGGAGACCCAGTACTTC	CASSGHSGRGETQYF